This is a list of T cell receptor beta chains from one sample in a study of blood T cell repertoires in COVID-19. TCRdb's table, derived via immunoSEQ multiplex PCR, lists solely in-frame clones and lacks some. The data show roughly 220,000 clones, almost 90% seen once. Sequencing was done on a sample of PBMCs or T cells enriched from blood (not recorded which). These receptor sequences come from a man aged 25-45 years who had been exposed to COVID-19. Each CDR3 is given without its conserved first and last residue. The D gene is left open where the match is weak.

j_call: TRBJ1-2
d_call: -
v_call: TRBV19
cdr3_aa: ASVPLRGYGYT

j_call: TRBJ2-5
d_call: TRBD1
v_call: TRBV5-4
cdr3_aa: ASSSPGQQETQY

j_call: TRBJ2-5
d_call: -
v_call: TRBV5-1
cdr3_aa: ASSLVASRETQY

j_call: TRBJ1-2
d_call: TRBD1
v_call: TRBV24-1
cdr3_aa: ATSDSGTGYGYT

j_call: TRBJ2-3
d_call: -
v_call: TRBV18
cdr3_aa: ASSPTRVRDTQY

j_call: TRBJ2-7
d_call: -
v_call: TRBV19
cdr3_aa: ASSTLTDAVAHEQY

j_call: TRBJ2-2
d_call: -
v_call: TRBV6-4
cdr3_aa: ASSVGLNTGELF

j_call: TRBJ1-1
d_call: -
v_call: TRBV19
cdr3_aa: ASSLRGGAENTEAF

j_call: TRBJ1-2
d_call: -
v_call: TRBV25-1
cdr3_aa: ASSEWSEYT

j_call: TRBJ2-7
d_call: TRBD2
v_call: TRBV7-2
cdr3_aa: ASSPTAGGEYEQY

j_call: TRBJ1-2
d_call: TRBD1
v_call: TRBV9
cdr3_aa: ASSVGTGYGYT

j_call: TRBJ1-6
d_call: -
v_call: TRBV11-2
cdr3_aa: ASSPEVQTLH

j_call: TRBJ1-2
d_call: TRBD1
v_call: TRBV9
cdr3_aa: ASHPRTGGNYGYT

j_call: TRBJ1-6
d_call: TRBD1
v_call: TRBV6-2/TRBV6-3
cdr3_aa: ASSKTGASSYNSPLH

j_call: TRBJ1-2
d_call: -
v_call: TRBV14
cdr3_aa: ASSNKQGNRGYT

j_call: TRBJ2-2
d_call: -
v_call: TRBV5-1
cdr3_aa: ASSHPWGVAGELF

j_call: TRBJ1-2
d_call: -
v_call: TRBV5-1
cdr3_aa: ASSLAGAANYGYT